This T cell receptor beta chain was identified in a study of T cell responses to AZD1222 COVID-19 vaccine. Libraries were prepared by immunoSEQ multiplex PCR; TCRdb keeps only in-frame clonotypes and omits some of them. In the table there are 120,000 to 150,000 clones, approximately 91% of which are singletons. The TCR originated in an adult who received the AZD1222 COVID-19 vaccine. The sample here was peripheral blood, taken 28 days after the second AZD1222 dose.

In DNA, the CDR3 is TGTGCCAGCAGCCAAGATAAAGGACAGGGGGTATACTATGGCTACACCTTC. This sequence encodes CASSQDKGQGVYYGYTF. The chain uses TRBV4-2 and TRBJ1-2, with 10 bases identical to TRBD1. The CDR3 has 17 amino acids. Germline V gene data show CDR1 as LGHNA and CDR2 as YNFKEQ. The J segment lost 3 bases and the V segment lost 0 bases, leaving 7 bases of the junction unmatched.